This TCR beta chain was profiled in a study of blood T cell repertoires in COVID-19. Across the whole study: PBMCs, B-cell-depleted T cells, or T cells were the source of the cDNA or gDNA that made up the material.

Study processing details: By means of reference gene primer amplification, nucleated cell counts were estimated. This table comes from immunoSEQ multiplex PCR, and its TCRdb copy is limited to in-frame clones, with some not included. V and J calls plus clone size are reproduced from that table; the DNA served to infer D and trimming. The table has 210,000 or so clones, approximately 80% seen once; the top ten hold roughly 4.3%. The participants were between about 18 and 95 years old and came from 24 US areas. In assigning cohorts, the study relied on participant-reported clinical history. Input material: PBMCs or T cells enriched from blood (not recorded which). The sequence was obtained from a man younger than 45 with acute COVID-19.

The chain's CDR3 is CASSSEAGAAFF. The CDR3 bases are TGTGCCAGCAGCTCCGAGGCGGGAGCGGCTTTCTTT. The genes are TRBV9 and TRBJ1-1, with D unclear. Germline loops: CDR1 SGDLS, CDR2 YYNGEE. The CDR3 covers 12 residues. Deletions cut 4 bases from V and 11 bases from J, with 15 bases between.